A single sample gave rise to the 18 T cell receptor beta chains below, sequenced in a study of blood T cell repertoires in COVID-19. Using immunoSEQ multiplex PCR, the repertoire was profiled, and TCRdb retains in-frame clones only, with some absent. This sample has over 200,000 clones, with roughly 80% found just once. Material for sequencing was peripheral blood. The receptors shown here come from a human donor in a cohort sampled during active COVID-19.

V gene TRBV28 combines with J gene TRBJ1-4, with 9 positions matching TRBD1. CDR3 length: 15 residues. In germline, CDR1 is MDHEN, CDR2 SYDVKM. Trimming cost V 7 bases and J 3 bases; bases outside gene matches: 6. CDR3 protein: CASKAGTGPNEKLFF. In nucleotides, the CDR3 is TGTGCCAGCAAAGCTGGGACAGGGCCTAATGAAAAACTGTTTTTT.

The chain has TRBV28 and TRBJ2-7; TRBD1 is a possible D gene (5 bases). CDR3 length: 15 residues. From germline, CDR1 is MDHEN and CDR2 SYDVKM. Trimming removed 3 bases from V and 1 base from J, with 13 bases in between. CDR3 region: CASSFLKGQSYEQYF. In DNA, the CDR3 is TGTGCCAGCAGTTTTCTGAAGGGGCAGTCCTACGAGCAGTACTTC.

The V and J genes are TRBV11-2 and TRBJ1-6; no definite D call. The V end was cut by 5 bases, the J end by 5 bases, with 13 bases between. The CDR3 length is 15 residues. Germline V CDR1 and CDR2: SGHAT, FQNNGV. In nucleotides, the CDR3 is TGTGCCAGCAGCCCCTTCCGGGTGAATAATTCACCCCTCCACTTT. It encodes CASSPFRVNNSPLHF. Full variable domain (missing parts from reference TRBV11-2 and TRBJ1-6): EAGVAQSPRYKIIEKRQSVAFWCNPISGHATLYWYQQILGQGPKLLIQFQNNGVVDDSQLPKDRFSAERLKGVDSTLKIQPAKLEDSAVYLCASSPFRVNNSPLHFGNGTRLTVT.

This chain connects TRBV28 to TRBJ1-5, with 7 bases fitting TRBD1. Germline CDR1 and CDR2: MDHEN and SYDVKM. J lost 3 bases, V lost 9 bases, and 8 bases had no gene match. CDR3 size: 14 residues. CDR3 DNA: TGTGCCAGTTTCGGGGGACAGATCAATCAGCCCCAGCATTTT. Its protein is CASFGGQINQPQHF.

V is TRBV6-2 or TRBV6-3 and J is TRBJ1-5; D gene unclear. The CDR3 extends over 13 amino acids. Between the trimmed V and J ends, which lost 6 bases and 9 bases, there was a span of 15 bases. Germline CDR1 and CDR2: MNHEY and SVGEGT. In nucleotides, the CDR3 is TGTGCCAGCAGCTTTGACACCGTGATGCCCCAGCATTTT. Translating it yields CASSFDTVMPQHF.

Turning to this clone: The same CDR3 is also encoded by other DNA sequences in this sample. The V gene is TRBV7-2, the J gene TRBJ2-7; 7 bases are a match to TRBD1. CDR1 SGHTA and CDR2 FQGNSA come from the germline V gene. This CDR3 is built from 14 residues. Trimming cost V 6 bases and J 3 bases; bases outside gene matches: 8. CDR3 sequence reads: CASSPDRKRYEQYF. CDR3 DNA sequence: TGTGCCAGCAGTCCGGACAGGAAGCGCTACGAGCAGTACTTC.

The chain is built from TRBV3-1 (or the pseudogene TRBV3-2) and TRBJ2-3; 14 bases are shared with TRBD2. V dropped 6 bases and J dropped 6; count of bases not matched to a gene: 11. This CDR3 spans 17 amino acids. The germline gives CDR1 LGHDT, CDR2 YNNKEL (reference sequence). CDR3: CASSNYPGLAGEDTQYF. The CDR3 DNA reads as TGTGCCAGCAGTAATTACCCGGGACTAGCGGGAGAGGATACGCAGTATTTT.

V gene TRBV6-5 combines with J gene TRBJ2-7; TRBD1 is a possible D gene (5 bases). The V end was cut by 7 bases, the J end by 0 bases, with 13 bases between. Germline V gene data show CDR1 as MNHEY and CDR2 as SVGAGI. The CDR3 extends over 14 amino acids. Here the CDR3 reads CASMGQGASYEQYF. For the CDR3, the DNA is TGTGCCAGCATGGGCCAGGGTGCCTCCTACGAGCAGTACTTC.

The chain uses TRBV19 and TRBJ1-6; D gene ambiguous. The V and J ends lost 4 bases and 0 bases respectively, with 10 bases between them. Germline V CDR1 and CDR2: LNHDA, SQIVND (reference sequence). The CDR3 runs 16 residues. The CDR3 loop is CASSTEKSSYNSPLHF. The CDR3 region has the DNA TGTGCCAGTAGTACCGAAAAGAGCTCCTATAATTCACCCCTCCACTTT.

Here the CDR3 DNA reads TGTGCCACTTCATCCCTACTAGCGGGAGTGGGGGATACGCAGTATTTT. It specifies CATSSLLAGVGDTQYF. The chain links TRBV19 to TRBJ2-3; TRBD2 aligns across 11 bases. V trimming: 10 bases; J trimming: 6 bases; junction bases outside the gene matches: 15. The germline V gene has CDR1 LNHDA and CDR2 SQIVND (reference sequence). The CDR3 is made up of 16 amino acids.

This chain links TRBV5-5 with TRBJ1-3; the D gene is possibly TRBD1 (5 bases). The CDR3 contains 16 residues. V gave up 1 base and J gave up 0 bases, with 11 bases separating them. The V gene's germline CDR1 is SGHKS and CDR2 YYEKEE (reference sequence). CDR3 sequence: CASSLLGRASGNTIYF. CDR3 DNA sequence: TGTGCCAGCAGCTTGTTAGGCAGGGCCTCTGGAAACACCATATATTTT.

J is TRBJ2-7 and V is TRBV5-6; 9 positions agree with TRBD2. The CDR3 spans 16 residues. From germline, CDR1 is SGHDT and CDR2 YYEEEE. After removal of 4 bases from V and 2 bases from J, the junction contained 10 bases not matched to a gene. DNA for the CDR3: TGTGCCAGCAGCCCTAGACTAGCGGAGGGGCCCTACGAGCAGTACTTC. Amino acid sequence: CASSPRLAEGPYEQYF.

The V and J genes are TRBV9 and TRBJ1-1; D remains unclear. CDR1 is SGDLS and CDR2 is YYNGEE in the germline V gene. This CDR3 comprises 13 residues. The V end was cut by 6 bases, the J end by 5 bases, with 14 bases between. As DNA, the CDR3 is TGTGCCAGCATAGACCTGGGAGGGACTGAAGCTTTCTTT. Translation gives CASIDLGGTEAFF.

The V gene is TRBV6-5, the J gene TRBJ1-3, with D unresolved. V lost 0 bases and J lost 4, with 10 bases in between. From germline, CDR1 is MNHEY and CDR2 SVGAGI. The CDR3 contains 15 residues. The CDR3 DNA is TGTGCCAGCAGTTACTCCCCTGACACCGGAAACACCATATATTTT. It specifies CASSYSPDTGNTIYF.

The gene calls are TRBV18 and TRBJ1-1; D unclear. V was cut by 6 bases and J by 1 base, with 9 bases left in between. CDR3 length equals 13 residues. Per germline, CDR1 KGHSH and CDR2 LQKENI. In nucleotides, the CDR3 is TGTGCCAGCTCTCTCGGTTCGAACACTGAAGCTTTCTTT. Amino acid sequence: CASSLGSNTEAFF.

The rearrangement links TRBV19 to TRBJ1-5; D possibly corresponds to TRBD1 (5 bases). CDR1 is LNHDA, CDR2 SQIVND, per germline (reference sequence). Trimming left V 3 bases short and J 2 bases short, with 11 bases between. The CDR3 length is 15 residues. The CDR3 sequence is CASSMAQVGNQPQHF. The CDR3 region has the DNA TGTGCCAGTAGTATGGCACAGGTGGGCAATCAGCCCCAGCATTTT.

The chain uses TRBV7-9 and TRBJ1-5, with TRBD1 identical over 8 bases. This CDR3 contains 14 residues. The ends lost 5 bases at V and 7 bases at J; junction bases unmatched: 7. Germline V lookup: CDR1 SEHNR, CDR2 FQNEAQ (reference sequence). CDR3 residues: CASSPQGVRQPQHF. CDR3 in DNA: TGTGCCAGCAGCCCACAGGGGGTACGCCAGCCCCAGCATTTT.

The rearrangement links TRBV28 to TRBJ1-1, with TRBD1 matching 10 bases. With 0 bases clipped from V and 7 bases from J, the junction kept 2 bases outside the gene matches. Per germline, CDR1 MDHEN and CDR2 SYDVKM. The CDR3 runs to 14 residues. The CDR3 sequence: CASSLWTGGVEAFF. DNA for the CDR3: TGTGCCAGCAGTTTATGGACAGGGGGCGTTGAAGCTTTCTTT. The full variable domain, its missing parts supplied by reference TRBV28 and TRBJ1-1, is DVKVTQSSRYLVKRTGEKVFLECVQDMDHENMFWYRQDPGLGLRLIYFSYDVKMKEKGDIPEGYSVSREKKERFSLILESASTNQTSMYLCASSLWTGGVEAFFGQGTRLTVV.